Following are 31 T cell receptor beta chains from one sample sequenced in a study of blood T cell repertoires in COVID-19. The assay was immunoSEQ multiplex PCR, and TCRdb's table has in-frame clones only and misses some. The data hold more than 80,000 clones, with around 80% observed a single time. Sequenced material: peripheral blood. The receptors were sampled from a man aged 80 or over with COVID-19, enrolled during active disease.

The sample holds one count of this clone. The chain has TRBV5-1 and TRBJ1-1; the match to TRBD1 covers 12 bases. V lost 3 bases, J lost 3 bases, and 12 bases stayed unmatched. Per the germline V gene, CDR1 is SGHRS and CDR2 is YFSETQ. CDR3 length: 18 amino acids. The CDR3 loop reads CASSSIGTGGKRYTEAFF. DNA of the CDR3: TGCGCCAGCAGCTCCATCGGGACAGGGGGCAAACGGTACACTGAAGCTTTCTTT.

This clone was seen only once. The chain joins TRBV29-1 to TRBJ1-1; D uncertain. There are 13 residues in the CDR3. Germline V gene sequence: CDR1 SQVTM, CDR2 ANQGSEA. Trimming removed 6 bases at V and 2 bases at J, with 13 bases between. The CDR3 loop is CSVNQDRNTEAFF. In nucleotides, the CDR3 is TGCAGCGTGAACCAGGATCGAAACACTGAAGCTTTCTTT.

The chain carries TRBV27 and TRBJ2-6, with D unresolved. Trimming left V 3 bases short and J 3 bases short, with 3 bases between. The CDR3 has 13 amino acids. CDR1 and CDR2 (germline): MNHEY, SMNVEV (reference sequence). CDR3 loop: CASSFIGANVLTF. The CDR3 bases are TGTGCCAGCAGTTTCATTGGGGCCAACGTCCTGACTTTC.

This chain links TRBV5-6 with TRBJ1-3; 9 bases are a match to TRBD1. The germline V gene encodes CDR1 SGHDT and CDR2 YYEEEE. This CDR3 comprises 15 residues. J was trimmed by 1 base and V by 4 bases; bases with no gene match: 3. The CDR3 DNA sequence: TGTGCCAGCAGCGATGGACAGGGGTCTGGAAACACCATATATTTT. It codes for CASSDGQGSGNTIYF.

The chain has TRBV30 and TRBJ2-5; 7 bases are a match to TRBD2. This CDR3 has 13 residues. CDR1 is GTSNPN, CDR2 SVGIG, per germline (reference sequence). V dropped 2 bases and J dropped 4; count of bases not matched to a gene: 4. The CDR3 bases are TGTGCCTGGAGTCTGACTAGCTTAGAGACCCAGTACTTC. Its protein product is CAWSLTSLETQYF.

The CDR3 loop is CASSLFFSGRAGHEQFF. The CDR3 DNA follows: TGTGCCAGCAGCTTATTCTTTAGCGGGAGGGCCGGTCATGAGCAGTTCTTC. The genes are TRBV11-3 and TRBJ2-1, with 11 bases matching TRBD2. The CDR3 has 17 amino acids. Germline lookup yields CDR1 SGHNT and CDR2 YENEEA. J lost 8 bases, V lost 2 bases, and 11 bases had no gene match.

The chain has TRBV19 and TRBJ2-6, with D possibly matching TRBD1 (5 bases). Germline lookup yields CDR1 LNHDA and CDR2 SQIVND (reference sequence). V was trimmed by 6 bases and J by 4 bases, leaving 16 bases between them. This CDR3 is built from 16 residues. The CDR3 reads CASSRNRGSGANVLTF. CDR3 bases: TGTGCCAGTAGCAGAAATAGGGGTTCCGGGGCCAACGTCCTGACTTTC. The full variable domain, completed using reference TRBV19 and TRBJ2-6, is DGGITQSPKYLFRKEGQNVTLSCEQNLNHDAMYWYRQDPGQGLRLIYYSQIVNDFQKGDIAEGYSVSREKKESFPLTVTSAQKNPTAFYLCASSRNRGSGANVLTFGAGSRLTVL.

This clone was recorded only once. This chain uses TRBV18 with TRBJ2-5; TRBD2 matches 10 bases. Losses at the gene ends were 0 bases for V and 5 bases for J; bases not matched to a gene: 15. There are 19 residues in the CDR3. The germline gives CDR1 KGHSH, CDR2 LQKENI. The CDR3 nucleotides read TGTGCCAGCTCACCACCTATGCTAGCGGGAGACGTTATGGGGGAGACCCAGTACTTC. Translation gives CASSPPMLAGDVMGETQYF.

The CDR3: CSVIAGRGYNEQFF. CDR3 sequence (DNA): TGCAGCGTTATAGCCGGGAGGGGTTACAATGAGCAGTTCTTC. V usage is TRBV29-1 and J usage is TRBJ2-1; 8 nucleotides align to TRBD2. This CDR3 region has 14 residues. Per germline, CDR1 SQVTM and CDR2 ANQGSEA. With V trimmed by 5 bases and J by 4 bases, 7 bases remained unmatched.

The gene calls are TRBV28 and TRBJ1-2; 7 bases agree with TRBD1. The length of the CDR3 is 14 residues. Trimming at V came to 6 bases and at J to 4 bases, leaving 8 bases not matched to a gene. Germline loops: CDR1 MDHEN, CDR2 SYDVKM. The DNA of the CDR3 is TGTGCCAGCAGCCCCGGGACAGTGAGCTATGGCTACACCTTC. Protein sequence: CASSPGTVSYGYTF.

This clone was detected only a few times. J is TRBJ1-1 and V is TRBV3-1 (or the pseudogene TRBV3-2); the match to TRBD1 covers 12 bases. With V trimmed by 3 bases and J by 3 bases, 2 bases remained unmatched. The CDR3 covers 15 residues. Germline assignment: CDR1 LGHDT and CDR2 YNNKEL (reference sequence). The CDR3 DNA reads TGTGCCAGCAGCCAGGGGACAGGGGGCGACACTGAAGCTTTCTTT. It encodes CASSQGTGGDTEAFF.

The genes are TRBV7-2 and TRBJ2-3; 10 bases fit TRBD1. Germline loops: CDR1 SGHTA, CDR2 FQGNSA. CDR3 length equals 14 residues. The J segment lost 4 bases and the V segment lost 7 bases, leaving 5 bases of the junction unmatched. CDR3 bases: TGTGCCAGCAACTGGACAGGGGGACCAGATACGCAGTATTTT. It yields the protein CASNWTGGPDTQYF.

Here the CDR3 reads CASSRPGQGDGNEQFF. The CDR3 DNA reads TGTGCCAGCAGCCGTCCGGGACAGGGCGATGGTAATGAGCAGTTCTTC. V usage is TRBV5-4 and J usage is TRBJ2-1, with TRBD1 matching 9 bases. The CDR3 runs 16 residues. Trimming removed 4 bases from V and 7 bases from J; junction bases left unmatched: 12. Germline assignment: CDR1 SGHNT and CDR2 YYREEE (reference sequence). Drawing the rest from reference TRBV5-4 and TRBJ2-1, the complete variable domain is ETGVTQSPTHLIKTRGQQVTLRCSSQSGHNTVSWYQQALGQGPQFIFQYYREEENGRGNFPPRFSGLQFPNYSSELNVNALELDDSALYLCASSRPGQGDGNEQFFGPGTRLTVL.

The chain links TRBV27 to TRBJ2-5; TRBD1 matches at 7 bases. Germline V gene sequence: CDR1 MNHEY, CDR2 SMNVEV (reference sequence). The CDR3 spans 15 residues. The ends lost 5 bases at V and 2 bases at J; junction bases unmatched: 8. The CDR3 region has the DNA TGTGCCAGCAGTCCGCTTGACAGGGCTCAAGAGACCCAGTACTTC. It yields the protein CASSPLDRAQETQYF.

In regard to this clone: The junction shows a germline mismatch at one end, possibly a read error. The gene calls are TRBV7-7 and TRBJ2-5, with TRBD1 identical over 7 bases. The CDR3 length is 15 residues. Germline loops: CDR1 SSHAT, CDR2 FNYEAQ (reference sequence). CDR3 sequence reads: CASSSTGDQSETQYF. The CDR3 DNA follows: TGTGCTAGCAGCTCAACAGGGGATCAGAGCGAGACCCAGTACTTC.

The chain has TRBV6-6 and TRBJ1-3; TRBD1 is a possible D gene (6 bases). The CDR3 loop spans 15 amino acids. The germline gives CDR1 MNHNY, CDR2 SVGAGI (reference sequence). V was cut by 6 bases and J by 0 bases, with 12 bases left in between. CDR3 in amino acids: CASRTTGHSGNTIYF. CDR3 coding DNA: TGTGCCAGCAGAACGACAGGTCACTCTGGAAACACCATATATTTT.

The chain has TRBV10-3 and TRBJ2-5; 7 bases line up with TRBD2. CDR1 and CDR2 from the germline V gene are ENHRY and SYGVKD. J was trimmed by 4 bases and V by 0 bases; bases with no gene match: 2. The CDR3 contains 14 residues. CDR3 bases: TGTGCCATCAGTGAGTCGGGAGGGCCAGAGACCCAGTACTTC. Encoded protein: CAISESGGPETQYF.

The chain is built from TRBV28 and TRBJ2-7, with 9 positions matching TRBD1. After removal of 4 bases from V and 3 bases from J, the junction contained 7 bases not matched to a gene. The CDR3 runs 15 residues. Per the germline V gene, CDR1 is MDHEN and CDR2 is SYDVKM. The CDR3 region has the DNA TGTGCCAGCAGTTCACCCGGGACAGGGTTCTACGAGCAGTACTTC. It is translated as CASSSPGTGFYEQYF.

The chain is built from TRBV27 and TRBJ2-3; weak D call: TRBD1 (5 bases). The CDR3 is 16 residues long. CDR1 is MNHEY, CDR2 SMNVEV, per germline (reference sequence). Trimming removed 0 bases at V and 2 bases at J, with 12 bases between. CDR3 protein: CASSLSFGAVTDTQYF. The CDR3 DNA sequence: TGTGCCAGCAGTTTATCCTTTGGGGCGGTCACAGATACGCAGTATTTT.

This clone appeared a single time. This sequence joins TRBV5-4 and TRBJ1-3; 7 positions match TRBD1. The germline V gene encodes CDR1 SGHNT and CDR2 YYREEE (reference sequence). V shed 0 bases and J 7 bases; nucleotides not matched to a gene: 4. The CDR3 contains 14 residues. CDR3 coding DNA: TGTGCCAGCAGCTTGGCAGGGGGGCGGAACACCATATATTTT. Residues: CASSLAGGRNTIYF.

The rearrangement joins TRBV2 to TRBJ2-1; 8 nucleotides match TRBD1. Germline trimming cut 5 bases from V and 6 bases from J; bases unmatched to any gene: 9. Germline CDR1 is SNHLY and CDR2 is FYNNEI. The CDR3 loop spans 15 amino acids. This CDR3 reads CASSSGGYYLNEQFF. CDR3 in DNA: TGTGCCAGCAGTTCAGGGGGCTATTACCTCAATGAGCAGTTCTTC.

V and J are TRBV28 and TRBJ2-1; D may be TRBD2 (5 bases). CDR3 length equals 15 residues. The germline CDR1 and CDR2 sequences are MDHEN and SYDVKM. V lost 6 bases to trimming and J lost 3 bases, with 15 bases between them. The CDR3 sequence is CASSPLVGGYNEQFF. DNA of the CDR3: TGTGCCAGCAGCCCCCTGGTCGGAGGCTACAATGAGCAGTTCTTC.

The chain employs TRBV18 and TRBJ1-3, with D possibly TRBD1 on 5 matching bases. V lost 1 base and J 0 bases, leaving 13 bases between the germline ends. The CDR3 contains 17 residues. Germline CDR1 and CDR2: KGHSH and LQKENI. CDR3 DNA sequence: TGTGCCAGCTCACCACGGGTCCAGGGAAGCTCTGGAAACACCATATATTTT. The encoded protein is CASSPRVQGSSGNTIYF.

The genes are TRBV10-3 and TRBJ1-2; no clear D gene. The V and J ends lost 6 bases and 6 bases respectively, with 14 bases between them. Germline V gene sequence: CDR1 ENHRY, CDR2 SYGVKD. This CDR3 has 13 residues. The CDR3 region is CAISPGDGDGYTF. The CDR3 coding sequence is TGTGCCATCAGCCCAGGCGACGGGGATGGCTACACCTTC.

This rearrangement joins TRBV7-3 to TRBJ2-2; D not certain. CDR1 and CDR2 from the germline V gene are SGHTA and FQGTGA. With 7 bases removed from V and 6 bases from J, the gap between germline ends came to 12 bases. This CDR3 region has 13 residues. The CDR3 reads CASTTILSGELFF. CDR3 nucleotide sequence: TGTGCCAGCACCACGATCCTATCCGGGGAGCTGTTTTTT.

V is TRBV9 and J is TRBJ2-7; 8 positions match TRBD1. The V segment lost 4 bases and the J segment 5 bases; nucleotides outside the gene matches: 8. CDR1 SGDLS and CDR2 YYNGEE come from the germline V gene. This CDR3 comprises 14 residues. The CDR3 DNA follows: TGTGCCAGCAGCCTGGTGGGACAGGCCAACGAGCAGTACTTC. The encoded protein is CASSLVGQANEQYF.

This clone was detected only once. Additional DNA sequences in this sample encode the identical CDR3. The chain combines TRBV7-9 with TRBJ1-2; TRBD1 aligns across 11 bases. Trimming removed 3 bases from V and 6 bases from J; junction bases left unmatched: 3. The germline CDR1 and CDR2 sequences are SEHNR and FQNEAQ (reference sequence). The CDR3 is made up of 14 amino acids. CDR3 protein: CASSLDRGLDGYTF. CDR3 in DNA: TGTGCCAGCAGCTTGGACAGGGGGCTCGATGGCTACACCTTC.

V gene TRBV6-1 combines with J gene TRBJ2-5; 8 bases align to TRBD1. Germline loops: CDR1 MNHNS, CDR2 SASEGT. This CDR3 contains 14 residues. The junction had 5 bases not matched to a gene; V was cut back by 3 bases and J by 5 bases. CDR3 in DNA: TGTGCCAGCAGTGATGGCAGGGGGCGGGAGACCCAGTACTTC. It specifies CASSDGRGRETQYF.

The chain couples TRBV28 to TRBJ2-5, with TRBD1 matching over 8 bases. The CDR3 consists of 16 residues. Germline V gene sequence: CDR1 MDHEN, CDR2 SYDVKM. The J segment lost 6 bases and the V segment lost 5 bases, leaving 14 bases of the junction unmatched. In nucleotides, the CDR3 is TGTGCCAGCAGTCCTCTCCCGGGACAGGCGGCACAGACCCAGTACTTC. This gives the protein CASSPLPGQAAQTQYF.

The gene calls are TRBV19 and TRBJ1-6; D may be TRBD1 (5 bases). Germline-derived CDR1 and CDR2 are LNHDA and SQIVND (reference sequence). Deletions cut 3 bases from V and 0 bases from J, with 12 bases between. The CDR3 is 17 residues long. The CDR3 here is CASSIKQASSYNSPLHF. The CDR3 DNA follows: TGTGCCAGTAGTATTAAACAGGCGAGCTCCTATAATTCACCCCTCCACTTT.

This clone was seen once. The rearrangement uses TRBV7-2 and TRBJ1-6, with TRBD1 identical over 7 bases. The junction had 6 bases not matched to a gene; V was cut back by 4 bases and J by 6 bases. The germline V gene has CDR1 SGHTA and CDR2 FQGNSA. The CDR3 is 15 residues long. CDR3 residues: CASSSGTALNSPLHF. CDR3 in DNA: TGTGCCAGCAGCTCGGGGACAGCCCTTAATTCACCCCTCCACTTT. The variable domain in full, completed from reference TRBV7-2 and TRBJ1-6, reads GAGVSQSPSNKVTEKGKDVELRCDPISGHTALYWYRQSLGQGLEFLIYFQGNSAPDKSGLPSDRFSAERTGGSVSTLTIQRTQQEDSAVYLCASSSGTALNSPLHFGNGTRLTVT.